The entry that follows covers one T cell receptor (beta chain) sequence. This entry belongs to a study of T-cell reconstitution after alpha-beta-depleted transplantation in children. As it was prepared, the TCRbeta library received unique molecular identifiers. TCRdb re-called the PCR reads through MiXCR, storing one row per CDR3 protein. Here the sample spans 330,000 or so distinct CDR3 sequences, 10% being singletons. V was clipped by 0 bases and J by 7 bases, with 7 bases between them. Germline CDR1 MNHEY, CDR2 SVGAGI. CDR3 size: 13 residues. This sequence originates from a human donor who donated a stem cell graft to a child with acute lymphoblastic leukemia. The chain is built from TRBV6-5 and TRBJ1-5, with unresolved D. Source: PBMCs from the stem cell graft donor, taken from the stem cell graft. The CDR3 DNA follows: TGTGCCAGCAGTTACTCCGGGCGCCAGCCCCAGCATTTT. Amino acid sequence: CASSYSGRQPQHF.